This T cell receptor (beta chain) was captured by sequencing in a study of OX40 agonist ivuxolimab in advanced cancers. As for the study in general: Earlier anti-PD-1, anti-PD-L1 or anti-CTLA-4 therapy was permitted; around 40% had received some. General study findings and limits: Antigen specificity remained undetermined for the expanded peripheral T cells.

The CDR3 covers 17 residues. Trimming cost V 4 bases and J 6 bases, with 24 bases left between them. Germline V gives CDR1 MDHEN, CDR2 SYDVKM. On this clone: Antigen unknown.

Clones were read by immunoSEQ multiplex PCR, and TCRdb kept only the in-frame ones, dropping some. The sample lists tens of thousands of clones, approximately 86% seen once, with 2.5% to 3% in the top ten. Specimen: CD4+ or CD8+ T cells sorted from blood, collected in a trial of the OX40 agonist ivuxolimab. The genes are TRBV28 and TRBJ1-1; D perhaps matches TRBD1 (6 bases). The source is an adult with an advanced solid tumor such as melanoma, head and neck, liver or kidney cancer. The CDR3 bases are TGTGCCAGCAGTTCTCCACAACCAACAGGGTCTATTTCTGAAGCTTTCTTT. Its protein is CASSSPQPTGSISEAFF.